Below are 19 T cell receptor beta chains sequenced from a single sample in a study of T cells in Graves' hyperthyroidism and ophthalmopathy. Amplification of TCR beta CDR3 regions was performed using RNA transcripts as template. TCR CDR3 regions were first amplified by RT-PCR with HTBI primers. In TCRdb, the multiplex PCR reads were re-called with MiXCR into one record per CDR3 protein. The table lists roughly 300,000 distinct CDR3 sequences, approximately 15% of them singletons. Sequenced: blood. The receptor source for this set is a woman aged 25 to 39 with Graves' hyperthyroidism.

The count of this clonotype is one. V usage is TRBV4-1 and J usage is TRBJ2-6, with D perhaps matching TRBD1 (6 bases). Germline lookup yields CDR1 MGHRA and CDR2 YSYEKL. Trimming pared 0 bases from V and 0 bases from J, leaving 9 bases between. CDR3 length: 17 amino acids. The CDR3 region has the DNA TGCGCCAGCAGCCAAGACAGGGGAGACTCTGGGGCCAACGTCCTGACTTTC. Protein: CASSQDRGDSGANVLTF.

This clonotype came up a few times. The chain uses TRBV25-1 and TRBJ2-7; no firm D call. CDR1 and CDR2 (germline): MGHDK, SYGVNS. The CDR3 covers 15 residues. The ends were cut back, 4 bases at V and 1 base at J, with 14 bases in the middle. The CDR3 sequence: CASSAAGVQSYEQYF. The CDR3 bases are TGTGCCAGCAGTGCGGCTGGGGTCCAATCCTACGAGCAGTACTTC.

In its sample, this clonotype was seen many times. V usage is TRBV11-3 and J usage is TRBJ2-5, with TRBD1 matching 10 bases. The CDR3 contains 13 residues. V was clipped by 4 bases and J by 10 bases; unmatched bases: 6. CDR1 and CDR2 from the germline V gene are SGHNT and YENEEA. The CDR3 region is CASSSGQGTIQYF. The DNA of the CDR3 is TGTGCCAGCAGCTCGGGACAGGGGACGATCCAGTACTTC.

This clonotype was observed a single time. CDR3 amino acids: CASGGGTYNEQFF. In nucleotides, the CDR3 is TGTGCCAGCGGCGGGGGGACCTACAATGAGCAGTTCTTC. The chain couples TRBV14 to TRBJ2-1; 8 positions match TRBD2. The V segment lost 8 bases and the J segment 2 bases; nucleotides outside the gene matches: 2. The germline gives CDR1 SGHDN, CDR2 FVKESK. The CDR3 is made up of 13 amino acids.

V gene TRBV4-1 combines with J gene TRBJ1-5; 7 bases agree with TRBD1. CDR3 length equals 15 residues. Per germline, CDR1 MGHRA and CDR2 YSYEKL. Trimming removed 1 base from V and 7 bases from J; junction bases left unmatched: 7. The CDR3 spells CASSQGDRVGQPQHF. CDR3 sequence (DNA): TGCGCCAGCAGCCAAGGAGACAGGGTGGGGCAGCCCCAGCATTTT.

This clonotype was recorded at least ten times. DNA of the CDR3: TGTGCCAGCAGGGGGTATGAGCAGTTCTTC. It translates to CASRGYEQFF. V is TRBV7-8 and J is TRBJ2-1, with unresolved D. Germline V gene sequence: CDR1 SGHVS, CDR2 FQNEAQ. CDR3 size: 10 residues. Trimming stripped 6 bases from V and 8 bases from J, with 5 bases between. The full variable domain, rest sourced from reference TRBV7-8 and TRBJ2-1, is GAGVSQSPRYKVAKRGQDVALRCDPISGHVSLFWYQQALGQGPEFLTYFQNEAQLDKSGLPSDRFFAERPEGSVSTLKIQRTQQEDSAVYLCASRGYEQFFGPGTRLTVL.

This clonotype appeared a few times. This chain uses TRBV10-2 with TRBJ2-1; 8 nucleotides line up with TRBD2. Germline trimming cut 10 bases from V and 6 bases from J; bases unmatched to any gene: 8. CDR1 WSHSY and CDR2 SAAADI come from the germline V gene. The CDR3 spans 13 residues. CDR3 loop: CATSGTRSNEQFF. CDR3 nucleotides: TGCGCCACCTCCGGGACTAGATCCAATGAGCAGTTCTTC.

This clonotype was seen only a few times. V usage is TRBV7-2 and J usage is TRBJ2-1; D is unclear. Germline CDR1 and CDR2: SGHTA and FQGNSA. The CDR3 length is 14 residues. The V and J ends lost 4 bases and 7 bases respectively, with 14 bases between them. The CDR3 loop is CASSSELRWNEQFF. CDR3 nucleotides: TGTGCCAGCAGCTCGGAGCTTAGGTGGAATGAGCAGTTCTTC. The whole variable domain, filled in from reference TRBV7-2 and TRBJ2-1, reads GAGVSQSPSNKVTEKGKDVELRCDPISGHTALYWYRQSLGQGLEFLIYFQGNSAPDKSGLPSDRFSAERTGGSVSTLTIQRTQQEDSAVYLCASSSELRWNEQFFGPGTRLTVL.

This clonotype was recorded many times. The chain combines TRBV28 with TRBJ2-7; tentatively, D is TRBD1 or TRBD2 (5 bases each). With 5 bases removed from V and 0 bases from J, the gap between germline ends came to 14 bases. This CDR3 comprises 15 residues. Germline CDR1 reads MDHEN; CDR2 reads SYDVKM. The CDR3 loop reads CASSPHGAPSYEQYF. DNA of the CDR3: TGTGCCAGCAGTCCCCACGGGGCCCCCTCCTACGAGCAGTACTTC.

This clonotype has at least ten counts. The chain links TRBV15 to TRBJ1-4; 8 bases are shared with TRBD1. V lost 4 bases to trimming and J lost 0 bases; unmatched junction nucleotides: 7. The germline V gene has CDR1 LNHNV and CDR2 YYDKDF (reference sequence). This CDR3 has 17 residues. CDR3 DNA: TGTGCCACCAGCATACGACAGGGGAGGGCAACTAATGAAAAACTGTTTTTT. Protein product: CATSIRQGRATNEKLFF.

This clonotype was observed at least ten times. The chain recombines TRBV18 with TRBJ2-2, with no clear D. The length of the CDR3 is 14 residues. Trimming took 2 bases from V and 6 from J, leaving 10 bases between them. CDR1 is KGHSH and CDR2 is LQKENI in the germline V gene. CDR3 DNA: TGTGCCAGCTCACCAGCAAGGACCGCCGGGGAGCTGTTTTTT. Its translation: CASSPARTAGELFF.

CDR3 in DNA: TGTGCCAGCAGTTTTAAGTGGAGTAGCACAGATACGCAGTATTTT. As protein: CASSFKWSSTDTQYF. The chain carries TRBV28 and TRBJ2-3; D is uncertain. Germline values: CDR1 MDHEN, CDR2 SYDVKM. V lost 3 bases and J 0 bases, leaving 10 bases between the germline ends. The CDR3 has 15 amino acids. Together with reference TRBV28 and TRBJ2-3, the CDR3 gives the full variable domain: DVKVTQSSRYLVKRTGEKVFLECVQDMDHENMFWYRQDPGLGLRLIYFSYDVKMKEKGDIPEGYSVSREKKERFSLILESASTNQTSMYLCASSFKWSSTDTQYFGPGTRLTVL.

This clonotype appeared many times. The gene calls are TRBV12-3 or TRBV12-4 and TRBJ1-4, with D unresolved. V dropped 8 bases and J dropped 8 bases, with 12 bases sitting between them. The CDR3 is made up of 12 amino acids. CDR3 amino acids: CASCQLVEKLFF. For the CDR3, the DNA is TGTGCCAGCTGTCAGCTGGTCGAAAAACTGTTTTTT.

This clonotype was detected only a few times. The V and J genes are TRBV6-1 and TRBJ2-2; 8 nucleotides align to TRBD2. The CDR3 has 12 residues. Germline assignment: CDR1 MNHNS and CDR2 SASEGT. V lost 7 bases, J lost 6 bases, and 1 base stayed unmatched. CDR3 protein: CASTGRAGELFF. CDR3 bases: TGTGCCAGCACCGGGAGGGCCGGGGAGCTGTTTTTT.

The chain recombines TRBV7-9 with TRBJ1-6; D is possibly TRBD1 (5 bases). Germline V lookup: CDR1 SEHNR, CDR2 FQNEAQ (reference sequence). Deletions cut 0 bases from V and 6 bases from J, with 12 bases between. The CDR3 consists of 16 residues. The CDR3 sequence: CASSLARGIVNSPLHF. DNA for the CDR3: TGTGCCAGCAGCTTAGCACGGGGGATTGTTAATTCACCCCTCCACTTT.

Turning to this clonotype: This may stem from a read error, because a much larger clone lies one nucleotide away. The V gene is TRBV12-3 or TRBV12-4, the J gene TRBJ1-4; D remains ambiguous. This CDR3 region has 14 residues. This chain's CDR3 is CASSPTVDREKLSF. The CDR3 DNA sequence: TGTGCCAGCAGTCCTACGGTAGATCGGGAAAAACTGTCTTTT.

This clonotype was detected ten times or more. The rearrangement links TRBV28 to TRBJ2-7; TRBD1 matches at 7 bases. After removal of 2 bases from V and 7 bases from J, the junction contained 2 bases not matched to a gene. This CDR3 has 12 amino acids. CDR1 is MDHEN, CDR2 SYDVKM, per germline. DNA of the CDR3: TGTGCCAGCAGTTTAATGACAGGGGAGCAGTACTTC. Encoded protein: CASSLMTGEQYF.

The rearrangement joins TRBV10-3 to TRBJ1-1; D possibly corresponds to TRBD1 (6 bases). CDR1 and CDR2 from the germline V gene are ENHRY and SYGVKD. This CDR3 has 14 amino acids. V was pared by 6 bases and J by 0 bases, with 11 bases between. As DNA, the CDR3 is TGTGCCATCAGGGGAACAGGGATGAACACTGAAGCTTTCTTT. Translating it yields CAIRGTGMNTEAFF.

This clonotype was recorded many times. The V gene is TRBV2, the J gene TRBJ2-3; 9 bases agree with TRBD1. V dropped 10 bases and J dropped 4; count of bases not matched to a gene: 18. The germline CDR1 and CDR2 sequences are SNHLY and FYNNEI. The CDR3 is made up of 17 amino acids. CDR3 sequence: CAIYRGRVGEDPDTQYF. The CDR3 DNA follows: TGTGCCATCTACAGGGGGCGCGTGGGAGAGGATCCAGATACGCAGTATTTT. Supplemented by reference TRBV2 and TRBJ2-3, the full variable domain reads EPEVTQTPSHQVTQMGQEVILRCVPISNHLYFYWYRQILGQKVEFLVSFYNNEISEKSEIFDDQFSVERPDGSNFTLKIRSTKLEDSAMYFCAIYRGRVGEDPDTQYFGPGTRLTVL.